What follows are 17 T cell receptor beta chains derived from one specimen sequenced in a study of identical twins. TCRdb analysed the 5' RACE reads with MiXCR anew, one entry per CDR3 protein. The data show some 320,000 distinct CDR3 sequences, with about 12% seen just once and approximately 7.6% held by the top ten. The same sample was also used in a study of yellow fever vaccine responses in identical twins.

The sequencing input was CD8+ T cells sorted from blood. Receptors originate from a woman aged 18-29 years in good health.

The rearrangement links TRBV25-1 to TRBJ2-1; 7 nucleotides match TRBD1. Germline trimming cut 3 bases from V and 6 bases from J; bases unmatched to any gene: 17. The germline gives CDR1 MGHDK, CDR2 SYGVNS. The CDR3 is 18 residues long. In nucleotides, the CDR3 is TGTGCCAGCAGTGATACTAGACACAGGGGTGGTGTGCGCAATGAGCAGTTCTTC. This encodes CASSDTRHRGGVRNEQFF.

The J gene is TRBJ1-2, the V gene TRBV6-2 or TRBV6-3; the D gene is possibly TRBD1 (5 bases). V lost 2 bases and J 8 bases, leaving 15 bases between the germline ends. Germline V gene data show CDR1 as MNHEY and CDR2 as SVGEGT. The CDR3 is 14 residues long. The CDR3 region has the DNA TGTGCCAGCAGTTACGGTCTCCAGGGTCAGGGCTACACCTTC. Protein sequence: CASSYGLQGQGYTF.

This clonotype was picked up a small number of times. V is TRBV6-4 and J is TRBJ2-1, with D possibly matching TRBD1 (5 bases). Germline lookup yields CDR1 MRHNA and CDR2 SNTAGT. The CDR3 sequence is 14 residues long. Trimming took 8 bases from V and 0 from J, leaving 11 bases between them. The CDR3 DNA reads TGTGCCAGCGCCCAGGGTCTCTCCTACAATGAGCAGTTCTTC. It is translated as CASAQGLSYNEQFF.

This clonotype was counted once. The V gene is TRBV5-5, the J gene TRBJ2-3; D ambiguous. Looked up from germline, CDR1 is SGHKS and CDR2 is YYEKEE (reference sequence). Trimming took off 5 bases at V and 0 bases at J, with 16 bases between the two ends. This CDR3 contains 16 residues. As DNA, the CDR3 is TGTGCCAGCAGTCCGAAGCCAGGTCTAAGCACAGATACGCAGTATTTT. Its protein product is CASSPKPGLSTDTQYF.

This clonotype has just a few counts. The rearrangement uses TRBV7-9 and TRBJ1-2; tentative D call: TRBD1 (5 bases). V was pared by 4 bases and J by 5 bases, with 23 bases between. Per germline, CDR1 SEHNR and CDR2 FQNEAQ (reference sequence). The CDR3 consists of 17 residues. This CDR3 is CASSSGRGSSLGYGYTF. The CDR3 nucleotides are TGTGCCAGCAGCTCTGGGAGGGGTTCCTCCTTGGGATATGGCTACACCTTC.

The sample holds many counts of this clonotype. The chain recombines TRBV20-1 with TRBJ2-1; D unclear. With 5 bases removed from V and 0 bases from J, the gap between germline ends came to 11 bases. The length of the CDR3 is 14 residues. Germline V gene sequence: CDR1 DFQATT, CDR2 SNEGSKA (reference sequence). The CDR3 protein is CSAGWGSSYNEQFF. CDR3 in DNA: TGCAGTGCTGGTTGGGGATCCTCCTACAATGAGCAGTTCTTC.

This clonotype came up many times. This chain links TRBV5-1 with TRBJ2-7, with D possibly matching TRBD1 (5 bases). Germline loops: CDR1 SGHRS, CDR2 YFSETQ. The V gene lost 4 bases and the J gene lost 2 bases, with 10 bases spanning the gap. The CDR3 contains 13 residues. DNA of the CDR3: TGCGCCAGCAGCGCTGACAGTACCTACGAGCAGTACTTC. Translated, it gives CASSADSTYEQYF. Full variable domain (outside the CDR3, taken from reference TRBV5-1 and TRBJ2-7): KAGVTQTPRYLIKTRGQQVTLSCSPISGHRSVSWYQQTPGQGLQFLFEYFSETQRNKGNFPGRFSGRQFSNSRSEMNVSTLELGDSALYLCASSADSTYEQYFGPGTRLTVT.

This clonotype was seen a few times. The V and J genes are TRBV3-1 and TRBJ2-2; D not resolved. The germline CDR1 and CDR2 sequences are LGHDT and YNNKEL (reference sequence). Trimming left V 2 bases short and J 6 bases short, with 16 bases between. The CDR3 totals 16 residues. CDR3 sequence reads: CASSQSRSTTAGELFF. The CDR3 DNA reads TGTGCCAGCAGCCAAAGTCGGTCAACAACGGCCGGGGAGCTGTTTTTT.

The chain uses TRBV4-1 and TRBJ1-1; maybe TRBD1 (5 bases). Germline V gene lookup returns CDR1 MGHRA and CDR2 YSYEKL. The length of the CDR3 is 15 residues. V was trimmed by 4 bases and J by 0 bases, leaving 12 bases between them. The CDR3 spells CASSPQGALNTEAFF. CDR3 in DNA: TGCGCCAGCAGCCCTCAGGGAGCCCTGAACACTGAAGCTTTCTTT.

This clonotype was recorded a few times. The chain couples TRBV7-8 to TRBJ2-7; perhaps D is TRBD1 or TRBD2 (5 bases each). The CDR3 runs 14 residues. The germline V and J ends were trimmed by 5 bases and 0 bases, with 11 bases remaining between them. In germline, CDR1 is SGHVS, CDR2 FQNEAQ. CDR3: CASSPGTSSYEQYF. In nucleotides, the CDR3 is TGTGCCAGCAGCCCCGGGACCTCCTCCTACGAGCAGTACTTC.

This chain connects TRBV6-1 to TRBJ2-5, with a possible D match to TRBD2 (5 bases). CDR3 length equals 13 residues. V was clipped by 3 bases and J by 4 bases, with 9 bases between them. Per germline, CDR1 MNHNS and CDR2 SASEGT. CDR3 coding DNA: TGTGCCAGCAGTGACGGGAAATTAGAGACCCAGTACTTC. The encoded protein is CASSDGKLETQYF.

The V call is TRBV24-1, the J call TRBJ1-5; D not certain. The CDR3 runs to 15 residues. The ends were cut back, 4 bases at V and 6 bases at J, with 15 bases in the middle. Germline V gene data show CDR1 as KGHDR and CDR2 as SFDVKD. The CDR3 sequence is CATSDPDRLGQPQHF. CDR3 nucleotides: TGTGCCACCAGTGACCCGGACCGTTTGGGTCAGCCCCAGCATTTT.

The chain employs TRBV5-1 and TRBJ2-5; tentative D call: TRBD2 (6 bases). V was trimmed by 4 bases and J by 5 bases, leaving 18 bases between them. The CDR3 totals 15 residues. The germline gives CDR1 SGHRS, CDR2 YFSETQ. CDR3 protein: CASSQLTGAIETQYF. CDR3 DNA: TGCGCCAGCAGCCAATTAACGGGAGCGATCGAGACCCAGTACTTC.

V usage is TRBV4-1 and J usage is TRBJ2-1; possibly TRBD1 for D (5 bases). The CDR3 is 16 residues long. Deletions cut 0 bases from V and 0 bases from J, with 9 bases between. CDR1 is MGHRA and CDR2 is YSYEKL in the germline V gene. CDR3 region: CASSQEGLNSYNEQFF. The CDR3 region has the DNA TGCGCCAGCAGCCAAGAGGGGCTCAACTCCTACAATGAGCAGTTCTTC.

The rearrangement links TRBV7-9 to TRBJ2-3; D unclear. V was cut by 2 bases and J by 2 bases, with 5 bases left in between. CDR1 is SEHNR, CDR2 FQNEAQ, per germline (reference sequence). The CDR3 consists of 13 residues. CDR3 sequence reads: CASSLQDTDTQYF. CDR3 DNA sequence: TGTGCCAGCAGCTTACAAGACACAGATACGCAGTATTTT.

The rearrangement links TRBV5-1 to TRBJ2-1; 9 bases line up with TRBD2. The CDR3 extends over 16 amino acids. Germline CDR1 SGHRS, CDR2 YFSETQ. The V and J ends lost 2 bases and 5 bases, in that order; junction bases with no gene match: 8. DNA of the CDR3: TGCGCCAGCAGCTTAAGGCCTAGCGGGATAGACAATGAGCAGTTCTTC. Amino acids: CASSLRPSGIDNEQFF.

About this clonotype: It may be a read error: a sequence one base away is much more abundant. This sequence joins TRBV12-3 or TRBV12-4 and TRBJ1-5; TRBD1 matches 8 bases. The CDR3 is 13 residues long. This CDR3 is CASSDRGHQRQHF. CDR3 bases: TGTGCCAGCAGTGACAGGGGTCATCAGCGCCAGCATTTT.